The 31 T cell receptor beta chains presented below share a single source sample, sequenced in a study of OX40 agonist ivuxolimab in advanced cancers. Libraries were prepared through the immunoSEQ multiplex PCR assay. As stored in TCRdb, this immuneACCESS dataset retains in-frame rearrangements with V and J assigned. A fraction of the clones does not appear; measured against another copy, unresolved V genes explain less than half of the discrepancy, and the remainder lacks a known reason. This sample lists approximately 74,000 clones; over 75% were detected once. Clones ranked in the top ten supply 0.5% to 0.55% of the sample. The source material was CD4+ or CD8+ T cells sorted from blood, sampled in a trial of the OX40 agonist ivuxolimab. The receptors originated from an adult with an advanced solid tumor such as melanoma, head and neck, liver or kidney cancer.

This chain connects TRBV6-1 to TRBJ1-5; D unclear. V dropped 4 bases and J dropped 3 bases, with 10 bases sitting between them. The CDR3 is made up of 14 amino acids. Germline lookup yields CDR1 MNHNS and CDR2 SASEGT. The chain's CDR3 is CASSVASNNQPQHF. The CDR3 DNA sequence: TGTGCCAGCAGTGTTGCTAGCAACAATCAGCCCCAGCATTTT.

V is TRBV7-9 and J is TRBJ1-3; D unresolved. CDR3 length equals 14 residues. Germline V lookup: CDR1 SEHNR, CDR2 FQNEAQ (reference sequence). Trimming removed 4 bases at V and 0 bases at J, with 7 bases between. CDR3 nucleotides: TGTGCCAGCAGCTACGACTTCTCTGGAAACACCATATATTTT. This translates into CASSYDFSGNTIYF. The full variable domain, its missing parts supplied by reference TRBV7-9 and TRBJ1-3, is DTGVSQNPRHKITKRGQNVTFRCDPISEHNRLYWYRQTLGQGPEFLTYFQNEAQLEKSRLLSDRFSAERPKGSFSTLEIQRTEQGDSAMYLCASSYDFSGNTIYFGEGSWLTVV.

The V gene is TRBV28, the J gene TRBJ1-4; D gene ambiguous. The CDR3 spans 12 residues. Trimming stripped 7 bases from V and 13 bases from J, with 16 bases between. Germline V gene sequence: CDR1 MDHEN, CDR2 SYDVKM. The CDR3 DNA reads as TGTGCCAGCATGGGAATGGGAATTGGACTGTTTTTT. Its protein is CASMGMGIGLFF.

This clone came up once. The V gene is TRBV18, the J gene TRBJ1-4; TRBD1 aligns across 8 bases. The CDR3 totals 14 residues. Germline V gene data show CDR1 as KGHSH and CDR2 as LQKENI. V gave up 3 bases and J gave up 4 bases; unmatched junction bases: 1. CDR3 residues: CASSPGQDNEKLFF. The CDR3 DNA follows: TGTGCCAGCTCACCGGGACAGGATAATGAAAAACTGTTTTTT.

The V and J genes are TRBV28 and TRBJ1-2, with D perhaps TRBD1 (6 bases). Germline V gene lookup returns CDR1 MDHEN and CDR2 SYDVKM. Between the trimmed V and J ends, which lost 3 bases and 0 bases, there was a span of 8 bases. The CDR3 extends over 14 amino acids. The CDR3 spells CASSLTGSNYGYTF. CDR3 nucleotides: TGTGCCAGCAGTTTGACAGGTTCTAACTATGGCTACACCTTC.

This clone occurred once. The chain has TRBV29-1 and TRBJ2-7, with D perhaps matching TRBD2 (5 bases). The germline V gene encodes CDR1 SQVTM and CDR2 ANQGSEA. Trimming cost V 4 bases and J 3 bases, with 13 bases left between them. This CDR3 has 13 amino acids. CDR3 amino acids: CSVVGKGSYEQYF. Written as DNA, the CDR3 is TGCAGCGTTGTCGGGAAGGGTAGCTACGAGCAGTACTTC.

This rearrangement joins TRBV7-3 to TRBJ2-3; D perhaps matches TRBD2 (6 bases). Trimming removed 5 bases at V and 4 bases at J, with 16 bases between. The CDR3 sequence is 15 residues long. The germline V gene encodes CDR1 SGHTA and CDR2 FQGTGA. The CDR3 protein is CASSPSGLSADTQYF. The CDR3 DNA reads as TGTGCCAGCAGCCCCTCGGGACTTAGTGCAGATACGCAGTATTTT.

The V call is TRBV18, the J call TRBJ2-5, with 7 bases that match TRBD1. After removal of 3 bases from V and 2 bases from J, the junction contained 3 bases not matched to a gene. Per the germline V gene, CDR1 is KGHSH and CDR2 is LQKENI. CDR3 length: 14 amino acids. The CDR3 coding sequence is TGTGCCAGCTCACCGGGACAGCAGCAAGAGACCCAGTACTTC. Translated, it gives CASSPGQQQETQYF.

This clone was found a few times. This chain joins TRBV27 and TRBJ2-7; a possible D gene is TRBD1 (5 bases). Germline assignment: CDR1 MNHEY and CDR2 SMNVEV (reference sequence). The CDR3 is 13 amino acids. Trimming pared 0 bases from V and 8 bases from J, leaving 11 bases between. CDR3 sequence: CASSLSVTGQQYF. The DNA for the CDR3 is TGTGCCAGCAGTTTATCTGTCACAGGACAGCAGTACTTC.

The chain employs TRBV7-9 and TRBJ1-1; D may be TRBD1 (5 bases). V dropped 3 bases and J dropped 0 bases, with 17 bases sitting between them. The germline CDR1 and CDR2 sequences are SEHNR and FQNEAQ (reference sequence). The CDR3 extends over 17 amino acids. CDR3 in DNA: TGTGCCAGCAGCTTGGTGGCGGGACCCAACCTGAACACTGAAGCTTTCTTT. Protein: CASSLVAGPNLNTEAFF.

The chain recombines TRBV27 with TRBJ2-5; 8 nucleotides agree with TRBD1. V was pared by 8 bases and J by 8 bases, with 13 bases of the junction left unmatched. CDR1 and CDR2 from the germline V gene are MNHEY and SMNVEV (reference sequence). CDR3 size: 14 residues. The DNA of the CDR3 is TGTGCCAGCTGCGTTGGGGGACAGGTGGGAACCCAGTACTTC. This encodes CASCVGGQVGTQYF.

The CDR3 nucleotides read TGTGCCAGCAGCCTCCAGGGGCAAGAGACCCAGTACTTC. Amino acid sequence: CASSLQGQETQYF. The V and J genes are TRBV7-2 and TRBJ2-5, with D maybe TRBD1 (6 bases). CDR3 length: 13 amino acids. V lost 5 bases to trimming and J lost 2 bases, with 9 bases between them. Germline V gene sequence: CDR1 SGHTA, CDR2 FQGNSA.

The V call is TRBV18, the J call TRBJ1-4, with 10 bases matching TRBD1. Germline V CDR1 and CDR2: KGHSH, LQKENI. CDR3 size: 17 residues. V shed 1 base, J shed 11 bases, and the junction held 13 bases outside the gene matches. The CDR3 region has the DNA TGTGCCAGCTCACCACAAGGGACCGGGACAGGGGCTGATAAACTGTTTTTT. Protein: CASSPQGTGTGADKLFF.

DNA for the CDR3: TGTGCCAGCAGTTTAGGACTCGGTAACCAAGAGACCCAGTACTTC. Protein product: CASSLGLGNQETQYF. The chain links TRBV28 to TRBJ2-5; tentatively, D is TRBD2 (5 bases). Trimming removed 2 bases at V and 0 bases at J, with 10 bases between. CDR1 MDHEN and CDR2 SYDVKM come from the germline V gene. CDR3 length equals 15 residues.

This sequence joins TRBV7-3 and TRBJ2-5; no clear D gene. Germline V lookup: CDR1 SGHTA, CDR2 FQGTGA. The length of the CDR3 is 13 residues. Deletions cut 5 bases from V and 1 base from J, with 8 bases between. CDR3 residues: CASSPHGQETQYF. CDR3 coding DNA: TGTGCCAGCAGCCCCCACGGCCAAGAGACCCAGTACTTC.

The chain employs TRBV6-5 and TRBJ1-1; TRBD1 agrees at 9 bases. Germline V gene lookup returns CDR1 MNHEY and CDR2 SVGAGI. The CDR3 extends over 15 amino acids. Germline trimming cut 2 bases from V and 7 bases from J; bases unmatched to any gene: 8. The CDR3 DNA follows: TGTGCCAGCAGTTACCCCGGACAGGGGTTCGGTGAAGCTTTCTTT. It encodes CASSYPGQGFGEAFF.

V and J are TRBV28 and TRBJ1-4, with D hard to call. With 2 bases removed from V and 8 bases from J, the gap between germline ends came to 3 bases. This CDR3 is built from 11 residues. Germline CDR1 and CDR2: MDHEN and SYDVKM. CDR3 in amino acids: CASSLREKLFF. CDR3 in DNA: TGTGCCAGCAGTTTACGGGAAAAACTGTTTTTT.

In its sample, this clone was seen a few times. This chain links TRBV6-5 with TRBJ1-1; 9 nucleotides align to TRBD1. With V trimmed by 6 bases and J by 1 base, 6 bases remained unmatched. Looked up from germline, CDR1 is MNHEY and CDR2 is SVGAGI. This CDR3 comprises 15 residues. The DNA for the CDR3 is TGTGCCAGCAGACGATCGGGACAGGGGAACACTGAAGCTTTCTTT. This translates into CASRRSGQGNTEAFF.

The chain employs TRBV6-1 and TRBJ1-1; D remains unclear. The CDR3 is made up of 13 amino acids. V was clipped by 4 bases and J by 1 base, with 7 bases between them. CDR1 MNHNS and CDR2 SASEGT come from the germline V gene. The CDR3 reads CASSVRTNTEAFF. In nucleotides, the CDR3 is TGTGCCAGCAGTGTTAGAACGAACACTGAAGCTTTCTTT.

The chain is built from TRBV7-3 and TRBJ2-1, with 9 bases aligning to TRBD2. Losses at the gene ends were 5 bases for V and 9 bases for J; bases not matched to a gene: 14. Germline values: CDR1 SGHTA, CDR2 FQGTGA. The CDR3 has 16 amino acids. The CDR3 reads CASSPRVAGGLSEQFF. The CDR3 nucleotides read TGTGCCAGCAGCCCCCGGGTTGCGGGAGGGCTCAGTGAGCAGTTCTTC. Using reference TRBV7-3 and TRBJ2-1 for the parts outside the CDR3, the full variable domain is GAGVSQTPSNKVTEKGKYVELRCDPISGHTALYWYRQSLGQGPEFLIYFQGTGAADDSGLPNDRFFAVRPEGSVSTLKIQRTERGDSAVYLCASSPRVAGGLSEQFFGPGTRLTVL.

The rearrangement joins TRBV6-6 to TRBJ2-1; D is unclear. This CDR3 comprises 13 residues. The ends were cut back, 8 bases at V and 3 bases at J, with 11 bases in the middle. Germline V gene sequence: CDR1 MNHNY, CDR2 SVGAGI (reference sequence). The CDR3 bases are TGTGCCAGCGGCCGACTGGACTACAATGAGCAGTTCTTC. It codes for CASGRLDYNEQFF.

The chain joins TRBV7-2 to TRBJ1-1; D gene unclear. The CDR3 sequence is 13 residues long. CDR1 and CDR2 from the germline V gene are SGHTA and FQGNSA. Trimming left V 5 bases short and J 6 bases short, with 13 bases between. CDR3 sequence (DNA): TGTGCCAGCAGCGAATTCCTGGGGTCTGAAGCTTTCTTT. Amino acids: CASSEFLGSEAFF.

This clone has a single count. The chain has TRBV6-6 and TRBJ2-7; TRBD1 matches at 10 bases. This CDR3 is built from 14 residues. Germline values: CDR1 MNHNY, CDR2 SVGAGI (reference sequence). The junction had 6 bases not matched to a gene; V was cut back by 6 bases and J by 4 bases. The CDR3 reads CASRQPGQGYEQYF. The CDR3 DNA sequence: TGTGCCAGCAGACAACCGGGACAGGGGTACGAGCAGTACTTC.

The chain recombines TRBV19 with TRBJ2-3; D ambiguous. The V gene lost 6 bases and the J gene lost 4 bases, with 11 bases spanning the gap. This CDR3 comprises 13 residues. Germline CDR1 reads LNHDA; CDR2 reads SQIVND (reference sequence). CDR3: CASRPTSPDTQYF. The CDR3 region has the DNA TGTGCCAGTAGGCCCACCTCCCCAGATACGCAGTATTTT.

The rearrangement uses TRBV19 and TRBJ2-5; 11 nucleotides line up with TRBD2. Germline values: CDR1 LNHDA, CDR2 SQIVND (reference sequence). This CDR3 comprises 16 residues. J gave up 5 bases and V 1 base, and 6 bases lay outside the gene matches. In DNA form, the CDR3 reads TGTGCCAGTAGTATAGTGACTAGCGGGACCGGGGAGACCCAGTACTTC. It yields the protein CASSIVTSGTGETQYF.

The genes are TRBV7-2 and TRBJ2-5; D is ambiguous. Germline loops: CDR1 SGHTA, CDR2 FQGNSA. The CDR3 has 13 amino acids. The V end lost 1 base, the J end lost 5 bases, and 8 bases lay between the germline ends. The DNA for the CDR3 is TGTGCCAGCAGCTTAGGCCTTGGGGAGACCCAGTACTTC. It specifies CASSLGLGETQYF. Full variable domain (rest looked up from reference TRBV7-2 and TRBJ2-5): GAGVSQSPSNKVTEKGKDVELRCDPISGHTALYWYRQSLGQGLEFLIYFQGNSAPDKSGLPSDRFSAERTGGSVSTLTIQRTQQEDSAVYLCASSLGLGETQYFGPGTRLLVL.

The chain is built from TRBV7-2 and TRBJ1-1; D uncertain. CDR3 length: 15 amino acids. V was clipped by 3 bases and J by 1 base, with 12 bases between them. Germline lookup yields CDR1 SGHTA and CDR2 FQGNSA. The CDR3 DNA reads TGTGCCAGCAGCTTTTCCCGGGGAGGGAACACTGAAGCTTTCTTT. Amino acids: CASSFSRGGNTEAFF. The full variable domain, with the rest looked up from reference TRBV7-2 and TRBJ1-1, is GAGVSQSPSNKVTEKGKDVELRCDPISGHTALYWYRQSLGQGLEFLIYFQGNSAPDKSGLPSDRFSAERTGGSVSTLTIQRTQQEDSAVYLCASSFSRGGNTEAFFGQGTRLTVV.

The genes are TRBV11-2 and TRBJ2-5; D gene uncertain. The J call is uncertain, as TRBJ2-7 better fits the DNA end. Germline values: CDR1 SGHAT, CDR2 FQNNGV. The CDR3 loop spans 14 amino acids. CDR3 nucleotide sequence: TGTGCCAGCACCCTGGCCCCCCCAAACCACGAGCAGTACTTC. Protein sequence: CASTLAPPNHEQYF.

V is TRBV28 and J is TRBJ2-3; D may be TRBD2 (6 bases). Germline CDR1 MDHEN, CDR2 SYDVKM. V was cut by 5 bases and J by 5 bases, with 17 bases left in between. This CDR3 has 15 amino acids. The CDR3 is CASSRPGLLQDTQYF. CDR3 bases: TGTGCCAGCAGTCGACCGGGACTCCTCCAAGATACGCAGTATTTT. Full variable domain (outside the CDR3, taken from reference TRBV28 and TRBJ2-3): DVKVTQSSRYLVKRTGEKVFLECVQDMDHENMFWYRQDPGLGLRLIYFSYDVKMKEKGDIPEGYSVSREKKERFSLILESASTNQTSMYLCASSRPGLLQDTQYFGPGTRLTVL.

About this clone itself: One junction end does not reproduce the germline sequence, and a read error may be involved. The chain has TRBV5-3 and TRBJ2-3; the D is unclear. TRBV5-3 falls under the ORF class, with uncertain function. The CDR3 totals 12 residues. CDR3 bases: TGTGCCAGCAGCTTGGCTACAGATACGCAGTATTTT. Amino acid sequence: CASSLATDTQYF.

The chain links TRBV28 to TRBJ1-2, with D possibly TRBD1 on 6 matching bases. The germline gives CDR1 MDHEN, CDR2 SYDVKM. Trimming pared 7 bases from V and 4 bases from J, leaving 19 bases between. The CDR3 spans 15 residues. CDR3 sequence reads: CASTALRDTSYGYTF. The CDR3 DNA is TGTGCCAGCACCGCCCTCCGGGACACCAGCTATGGCTACACCTTC.